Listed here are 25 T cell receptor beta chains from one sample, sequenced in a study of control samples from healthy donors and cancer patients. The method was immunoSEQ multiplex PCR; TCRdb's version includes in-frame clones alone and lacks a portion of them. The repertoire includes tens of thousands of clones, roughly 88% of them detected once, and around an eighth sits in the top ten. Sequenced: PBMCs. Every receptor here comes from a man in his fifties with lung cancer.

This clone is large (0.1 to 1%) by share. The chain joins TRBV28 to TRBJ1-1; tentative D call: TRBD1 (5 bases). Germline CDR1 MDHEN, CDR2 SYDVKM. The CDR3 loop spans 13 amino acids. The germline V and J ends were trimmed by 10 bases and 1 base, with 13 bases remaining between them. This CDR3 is CATTWGWNTEAFF. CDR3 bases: TGTGCCACCACCTGGGGGTGGAACACTGAAGCTTTCTTT. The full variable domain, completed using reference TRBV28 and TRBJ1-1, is DVKVTQSSRYLVKRTGEKVFLECVQDMDHENMFWYRQDPGLGLRLIYFSYDVKMKEKGDIPEGYSVSREKKERFSLILESASTNQTSMYLCATTWGWNTEAFFGQGTRLTVV.

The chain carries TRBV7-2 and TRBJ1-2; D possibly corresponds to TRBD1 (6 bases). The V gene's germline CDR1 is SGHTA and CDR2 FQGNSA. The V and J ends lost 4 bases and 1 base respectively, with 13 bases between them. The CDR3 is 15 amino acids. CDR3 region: CASSSRTEYNYGYTF. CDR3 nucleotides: TGTGCCAGCAGCTCTCGGACAGAGTATAACTATGGCTACACCTTC.

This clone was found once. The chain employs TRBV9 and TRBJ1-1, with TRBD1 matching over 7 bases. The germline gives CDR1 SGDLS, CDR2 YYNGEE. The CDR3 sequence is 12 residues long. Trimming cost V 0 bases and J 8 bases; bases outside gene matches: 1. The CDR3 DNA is TGTGCCAGCAGCGTAGTACAGGGGGAAGCTTTCTTT. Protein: CASSVVQGEAFF.

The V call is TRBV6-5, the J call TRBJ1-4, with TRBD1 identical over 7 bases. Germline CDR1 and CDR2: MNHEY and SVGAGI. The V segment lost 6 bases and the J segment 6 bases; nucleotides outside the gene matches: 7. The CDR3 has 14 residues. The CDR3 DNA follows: TGTGCCAGCAGCCAAACAGGGGCGGATGAAAAACTGTTTTTT. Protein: CASSQTGADEKLFF.

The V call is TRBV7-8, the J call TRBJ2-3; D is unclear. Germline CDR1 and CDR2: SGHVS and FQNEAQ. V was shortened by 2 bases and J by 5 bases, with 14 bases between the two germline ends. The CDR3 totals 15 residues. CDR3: CASSLLTATEDTQYF. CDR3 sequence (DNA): TGTGCCAGCAGCTTACTCACCGCTACAGAAGATACGCAGTATTTT.

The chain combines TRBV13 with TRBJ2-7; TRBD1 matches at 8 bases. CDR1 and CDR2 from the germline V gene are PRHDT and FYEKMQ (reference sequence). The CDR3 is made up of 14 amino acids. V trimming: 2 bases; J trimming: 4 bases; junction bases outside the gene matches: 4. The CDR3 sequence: CASSLSDRGYEQYF. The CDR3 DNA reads TGTGCCAGCAGCTTAAGTGACAGGGGTTACGAGCAGTACTTC.

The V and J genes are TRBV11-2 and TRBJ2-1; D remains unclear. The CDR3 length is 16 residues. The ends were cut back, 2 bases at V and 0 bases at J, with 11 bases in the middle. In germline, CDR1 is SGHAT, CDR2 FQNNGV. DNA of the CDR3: TGTGCCAGCAGCTTAAGGGCTGACGGCTCCTACAATGAGCAGTTCTTC. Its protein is CASSLRADGSYNEQFF.

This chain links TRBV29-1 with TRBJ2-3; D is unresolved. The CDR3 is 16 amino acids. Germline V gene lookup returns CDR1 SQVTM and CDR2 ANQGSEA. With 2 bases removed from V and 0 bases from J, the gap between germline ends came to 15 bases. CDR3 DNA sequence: TGCAGCGTTGAACTGGTAGTCAGCTCTAGCACAGATACGCAGTATTTT. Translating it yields CSVELVVSSSTDTQYF.

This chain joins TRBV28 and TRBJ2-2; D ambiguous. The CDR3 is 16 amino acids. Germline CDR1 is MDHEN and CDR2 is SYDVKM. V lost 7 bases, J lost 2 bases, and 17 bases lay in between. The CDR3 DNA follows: TGTGCCAGCATCCCTCATGACTCTTCAAACACCGGGGAGCTGTTTTTT. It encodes CASIPHDSSNTGELFF.

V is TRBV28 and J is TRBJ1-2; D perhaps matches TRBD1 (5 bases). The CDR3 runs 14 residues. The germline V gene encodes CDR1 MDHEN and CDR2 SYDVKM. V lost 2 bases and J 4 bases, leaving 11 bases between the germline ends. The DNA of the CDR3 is TGTGCCAGCAGTTTAATTAGTGGGACCTATGGCTACACCTTC. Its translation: CASSLISGTYGYTF.

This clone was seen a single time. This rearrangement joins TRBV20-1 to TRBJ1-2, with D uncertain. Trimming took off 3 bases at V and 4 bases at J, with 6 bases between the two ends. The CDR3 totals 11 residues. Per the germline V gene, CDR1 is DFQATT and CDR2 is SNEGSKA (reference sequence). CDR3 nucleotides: TGCAGTGCTAGGTCCCTCTATGGCTACACCTTC. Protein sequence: CSARSLYGYTF.

This CDR3 is CASIRGPSRETNEKLFF. The CDR3, as DNA: TGTGCCAGCATCAGGGGCCCGTCTCGTGAAACTAATGAAAAACTGTTTTTT. The chain links TRBV2 to TRBJ1-4; perhaps TRBD1 as D (6 bases). CDR3 length: 17 residues. The V and J ends lost 7 bases and 1 base respectively, with 19 bases between them. Germline V gene sequence: CDR1 SNHLY, CDR2 FYNNEI. Full variable domain (outside the CDR3, taken from reference TRBV2 and TRBJ1-4): EPEVTQTPSHQVTQMGQEVILRCVPISNHLYFYWYRQILGQKVEFLVSFYNNEISEKSEIFDDQFSVERPDGSNFTLKIRSTKLEDSAMYFCASIRGPSRETNEKLFFGSGTQLSVL.

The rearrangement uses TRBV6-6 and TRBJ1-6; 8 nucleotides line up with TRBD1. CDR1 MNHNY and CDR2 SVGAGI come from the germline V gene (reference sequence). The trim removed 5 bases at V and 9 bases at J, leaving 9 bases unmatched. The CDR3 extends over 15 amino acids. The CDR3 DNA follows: TGTGCCAGCAGTCCCGGACAGGGAAAGGGTTCACCCCTCCACTTT. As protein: CASSPGQGKGSPLHF.

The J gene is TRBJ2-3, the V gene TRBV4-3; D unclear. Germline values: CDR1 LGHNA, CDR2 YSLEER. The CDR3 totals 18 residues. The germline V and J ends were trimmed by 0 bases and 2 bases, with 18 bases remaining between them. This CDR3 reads CASSQDFAYSAYTDTQYF. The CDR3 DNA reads TGCGCCAGCAGCCAAGATTTCGCTTACAGCGCCTACACAGATACGCAGTATTTT.

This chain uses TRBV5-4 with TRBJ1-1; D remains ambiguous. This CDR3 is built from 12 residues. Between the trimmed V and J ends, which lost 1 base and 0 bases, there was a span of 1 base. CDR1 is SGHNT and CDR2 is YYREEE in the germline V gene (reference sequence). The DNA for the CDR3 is TGTGCCAGCAGCTTGATGAACACTGAAGCTTTCTTT. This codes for CASSLMNTEAFF. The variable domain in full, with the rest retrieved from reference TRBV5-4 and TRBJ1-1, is ETGVTQSPTHLIKTRGQQVTLRCSSQSGHNTVSWYQQALGQGPQFIFQYYREEENGRGNFPPRFSGLQFPNYSSELNVNALELDDSALYLCASSLMNTEAFFGQGTRLTVV.

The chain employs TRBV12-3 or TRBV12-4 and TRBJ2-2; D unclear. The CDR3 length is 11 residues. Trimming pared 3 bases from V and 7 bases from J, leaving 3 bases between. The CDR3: CASSLNGELFF. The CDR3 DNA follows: TGTGCCAGCAGTTTGAACGGGGAGCTGTTTTTT.

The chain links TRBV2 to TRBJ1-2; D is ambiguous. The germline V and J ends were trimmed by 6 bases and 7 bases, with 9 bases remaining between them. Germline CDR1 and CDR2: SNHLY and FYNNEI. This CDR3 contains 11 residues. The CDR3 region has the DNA TGTGCCAGCAGCCCGGGTTCTGGCTACACCTTC. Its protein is CASSPGSGYTF.

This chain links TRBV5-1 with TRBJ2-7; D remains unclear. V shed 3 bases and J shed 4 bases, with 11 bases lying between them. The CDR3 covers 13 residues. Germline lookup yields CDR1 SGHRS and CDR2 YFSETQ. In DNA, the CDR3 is TGCGCCAGCAGCTGGGGTGATTCATACGAGCAGTACTTC. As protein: CASSWGDSYEQYF. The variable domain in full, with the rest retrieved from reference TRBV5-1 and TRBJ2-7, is KAGVTQTPRYLIKTRGQQVTLSCSPISGHRSVSWYQQTPGQGLQFLFEYFSETQRNKGNFPGRFSGRQFSNSRSEMNVSTLELGDSALYLCASSWGDSYEQYFGPGTRLTVT.

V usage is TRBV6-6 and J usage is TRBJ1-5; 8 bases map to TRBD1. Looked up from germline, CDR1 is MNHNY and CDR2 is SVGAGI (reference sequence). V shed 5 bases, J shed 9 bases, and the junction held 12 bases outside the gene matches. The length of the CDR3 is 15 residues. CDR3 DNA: TGTGCCAGCAGTAACGTAGGCAGGGGGCGGGGGCCCCAGCATTTT. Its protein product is CASSNVGRGRGPQHF.

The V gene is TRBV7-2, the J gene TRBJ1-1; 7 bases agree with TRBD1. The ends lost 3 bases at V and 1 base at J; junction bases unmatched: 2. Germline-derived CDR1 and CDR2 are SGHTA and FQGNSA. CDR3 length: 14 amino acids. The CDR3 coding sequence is TGTGCCAGCAGCTTCCGGGACAGGAACACTGAAGCTTTCTTT. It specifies CASSFRDRNTEAFF.

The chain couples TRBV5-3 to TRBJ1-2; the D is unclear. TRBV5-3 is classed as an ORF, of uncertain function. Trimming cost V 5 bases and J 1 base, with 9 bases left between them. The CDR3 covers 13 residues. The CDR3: CARSPGCNYGYTF. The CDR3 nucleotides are TGTGCCAGAAGTCCCGGTTGTAACTATGGCTACACCTTC.

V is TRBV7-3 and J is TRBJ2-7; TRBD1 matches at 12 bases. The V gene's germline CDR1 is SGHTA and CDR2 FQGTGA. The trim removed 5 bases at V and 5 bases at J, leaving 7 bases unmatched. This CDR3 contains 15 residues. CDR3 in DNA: TGTGCCAGCAGCCCTCTCGGGACAGGGGGCGACGAGCAGTACTTC. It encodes CASSPLGTGGDEQYF. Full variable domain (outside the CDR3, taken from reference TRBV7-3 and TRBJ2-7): GAGVSQTPSNKVTEKGKYVELRCDPISGHTALYWYRQSLGQGPEFLIYFQGTGAADDSGLPNDRFFAVRPEGSVSTLKIQRTERGDSAVYLCASSPLGTGGDEQYFGPGTRLTVT.

The CDR3 DNA reads as TGTGCCAGCAGCTTAGATCTACTCTCTGGCTACACCTTC. The encoded protein is CASSLDLLSGYTF. This chain links TRBV7-9 with TRBJ1-2, with D hard to call. The CDR3 has 13 amino acids. The germline CDR1 and CDR2 sequences are SEHNR and FQNEAQ (reference sequence). With 1 base removed from V and 7 bases from J, the gap between germline ends came to 10 bases.

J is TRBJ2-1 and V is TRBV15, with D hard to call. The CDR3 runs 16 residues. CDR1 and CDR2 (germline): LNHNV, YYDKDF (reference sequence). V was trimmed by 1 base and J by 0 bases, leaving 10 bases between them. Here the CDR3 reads CATSRGPASSYNEQFF. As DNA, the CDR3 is TGTGCCACCAGCAGAGGACCAGCTAGCTCCTACAATGAGCAGTTCTTC.

CDR3 nucleotide sequence: TGTGCCACCGCAACACAGGGGATCTTCTACAATGAGCAGTTCTTC. This translates into CATATQGIFYNEQFF. The gene calls are TRBV5-4 and TRBJ2-1; 7 positions match TRBD1. CDR3 length: 15 residues. J gave up 3 bases and V 9 bases, and 12 bases lay outside the gene matches. Germline V lookup: CDR1 SGHNT, CDR2 YYREEE (reference sequence).